A single sample gave rise to the 17 T cell receptor beta chains below, sequenced in a study of T cell clones after liver transplantation. Libraries were prepared by immunoSEQ multiplex PCR; TCRdb keeps only in-frame clonotypes and omits some of them. The profile shows just over 60,000 clones, about two thirds of them singletons. The sample consisted of CD4+ T cells from blood, taken before liver transplant. Source of these receptors: a human donor who received a liver transplant.

This clone showed up many times. V gene TRBV18 combines with J gene TRBJ1-6, with 12 nucleotides matching TRBD1. The CDR3 is 15 residues long. J was trimmed by 14 bases and V by 0 bases; bases with no gene match: 5. Germline V gives CDR1 KGHSH, CDR2 LQKENI. CDR3 amino acids: CASSPPGTGGATLHF. The CDR3 region has the DNA TGTGCCAGCTCACCACCGGGGACAGGGGGCGCTACCCTCCACTTT. Full variable domain (outside the CDR3, taken from reference TRBV18 and TRBJ1-6): NAGVMQNPRHLVRRRGQEARLRCSPMKGHSHVYWYRQLPEEGLKFMVYLQKENIIDESGMPKERFSAEFPKEGPSILRIQQVVRGDSAAYFCASSPPGTGGATLHFGNGTRLTVT.

The chain carries TRBV19 and TRBJ1-2, with D perhaps TRBD1 (5 bases). The germline V gene has CDR1 LNHDA and CDR2 SQIVND (reference sequence). The V end was cut by 10 bases, the J end by 8 bases, with 17 bases between. This CDR3 comprises 12 residues. The CDR3 DNA reads TGTGCCACCGCGGGGGAGGTGGGCGGCTACACCTTC. Its protein product is CATAGEVGGYTF.

This clone was observed a few times. In nucleotides, the CDR3 is TGTGCCAGCACCCGGACAGGGGGCGGTGCTGGAAACACCATATATTTT. This translates into CASTRTGGGAGNTIYF. The genes are TRBV5-4 and TRBJ1-3; 11 bases align to TRBD1. CDR1 and CDR2 (germline): SGHNT, YYREEE (reference sequence). This CDR3 has 16 amino acids. V gave up 6 bases and J gave up 2 bases; unmatched junction bases: 7.

The chain combines TRBV13 with TRBJ1-4; 7 nucleotides line up with TRBD1. Germline assignment: CDR1 PRHDT and CDR2 FYEKMQ (reference sequence). This CDR3 region has 14 residues. Trimming cost V 8 bases and J 8 bases; bases outside gene matches: 11. CDR3 sequence (DNA): TGTGCCAGCCGTGGGTGGACAGGTGACGAAAAACTGTTTTTT. Translating it yields CASRGWTGDEKLFF. Complete variable domain (other parts from reference TRBV13 and TRBJ1-4): AAGVIQSPRHLIKEKRETATLKCYPIPRHDTVYWYQQGPGQDPQFLISFYEKMQSDKGSIPDRFSAQQFSDYHSELNMSSLELGDSALYFCASRGWTGDEKLFFGSGTQLSVL.

The chain is built from TRBV5-6 and TRBJ1-6, with a possible D match to TRBD1 (6 bases). V shed 4 bases and J shed 8 bases, with 13 bases lying between them. Germline CDR1 is SGHDT and CDR2 is YYEEEE. There are 14 residues in the CDR3. The CDR3 region has the DNA TGTGCCAGCAGCATTCGGGACAAATATTCACCCCTCCACTTT. Translating gives CASSIRDKYSPLHF.

The CDR3 DNA is TGTGCCAGCAGATCGGCGGGGGAGGGCCGTGGCTACACCTTC. Translation gives CASRSAGEGRGYTF. The chain joins TRBV6-5 to TRBJ1-2; the D gene is possibly TRBD1 (5 bases). Per the germline V gene, CDR1 is MNHEY and CDR2 is SVGAGI. Trimming left V 6 bases short and J 7 bases short, with 18 bases between. The CDR3 totals 14 residues.

CDR3 loop: CATSTANYGYTF. Written as DNA, the CDR3 is TGTGCCACCTCAACAGCAAACTATGGCTACACCTTC. V and J are TRBV28 and TRBJ1-2; no clear D gene. The germline V gene encodes CDR1 MDHEN and CDR2 SYDVKM. This CDR3 is 12 amino acids long. Trimming removed 10 bases at V and 2 bases at J, with 11 bases between.

The V gene is TRBV7-8, the J gene TRBJ1-5; 8 bases line up with TRBD1. CDR3 length: 16 amino acids. Germline CDR1 is SGHVS and CDR2 is FQNEAQ. V gave up 4 bases and J gave up 6 bases; unmatched junction bases: 11. CDR3: CASSSLDRASSQPQHF. The CDR3 coding sequence is TGTGCCAGCAGCTCCTTGGACAGGGCTTCGAGTCAGCCCCAGCATTTT. The complete variable domain, with remaining parts taken from reference TRBV7-8 and TRBJ1-5, reads GAGVSQSPRYKVAKRGQDVALRCDPISGHVSLFWYQQALGQGPEFLTYFQNEAQLDKSGLPSDRFFAERPEGSVSTLKIQRTQQEDSAVYLCASSSLDRASSQPQHFGDGTRLSIL.

Sample share makes this clone medium-sized (0.01 to 0.1%). The chain uses TRBV6-6 and TRBJ1-6; the D gene is possibly TRBD1 (6 bases). Germline assignment: CDR1 MNHNY and CDR2 SVGAGI (reference sequence). This CDR3 contains 15 residues. The V and J ends lost 2 bases and 6 bases respectively, with 11 bases between them. For the CDR3, the DNA is TGTGCCAGCAGTTACCCTTACAGGGTTAATTCACCCCTCCACTTT. Protein: CASSYPYRVNSPLHF.

The genes are TRBV10-2 and TRBJ1-4; maybe TRBD1 (5 bases). The germline CDR1 and CDR2 sequences are WSHSY and SAAADI. Trimming removed 6 bases from V and 10 bases from J, with 15 bases in between. The CDR3 extends over 13 amino acids. CDR3 sequence reads: CASRGVQDAKLFF. The CDR3 DNA is TGCGCCAGCAGGGGCGTACAGGACGCAAAACTGTTTTTT.

In its sample, this clone was seen a few times. Other DNA variants within this sample encode the same CDR3. The chain employs TRBV19 and TRBJ2-3, with TRBD1 matching 10 bases. CDR3 length: 14 residues. From germline, CDR1 is LNHDA and CDR2 SQIVND (reference sequence). The V gene end was trimmed by 3 bases and the J gene end by 6 bases; junction bases not matched to a gene: 3. CDR3 sequence: CASSIGTGDDTQYF. In DNA, the CDR3 is TGTGCCAGTAGTATCGGGACAGGGGATGATACGCAGTATTTT.

This chain uses TRBV2 with TRBJ1-1, with 8 bases aligning to TRBD1. The J segment lost 7 bases and the V segment lost 6 bases, leaving 4 bases of the junction unmatched. Germline V CDR1 and CDR2: SNHLY, FYNNEI. The CDR3 covers 12 residues. The CDR3 here is CASSGQGYEAFF. The CDR3 DNA reads as TGTGCCAGCAGCGGACAGGGTTATGAAGCTTTCTTT. The full variable domain, rest sourced from reference TRBV2 and TRBJ1-1, is EPEVTQTPSHQVTQMGQEVILRCVPISNHLYFYWYRQILGQKVEFLVSFYNNEISEKSEIFDDQFSVERPDGSNFTLKIRSTKLEDSAMYFCASSGQGYEAFFGQGTRLTVV.

The V gene is TRBV7-9, the J gene TRBJ2-5; 7 bases align to TRBD2. Germline V gives CDR1 SEHNR, CDR2 FQNEAQ (reference sequence). The CDR3 has 11 residues. V was clipped by 8 bases and J by 5 bases; unmatched bases: 2. The CDR3 spells CASGRGETQYF. In DNA, the CDR3 is TGTGCCAGCGGGCGGGGGGAGACCCAGTACTTC.

The chain is built from TRBV9 and TRBJ2-6, with D unresolved. Trimming left V 4 bases short and J 0 bases short, with 14 bases between. This CDR3 region has 17 residues. Looked up from germline, CDR1 is SGDLS and CDR2 is YYNGEE. This chain's CDR3 is CASSPSTRVSGANVLTF. The CDR3 nucleotides are TGTGCCAGCAGCCCCAGCACTCGGGTCTCTGGGGCCAACGTCCTGACTTTC.

This clone was detected a few times. The chain links TRBV25-1 to TRBJ1-2; TRBD1 matches 9 bases. The CDR3 has 13 residues. V lost 7 bases, J lost 7 bases, and 7 bases stayed unmatched. Germline CDR1 MGHDK, CDR2 SYGVNS. The CDR3 protein is CASKTGTGSGYTF. As DNA, the CDR3 is TGTGCCAGCAAGACCGGGACAGGGTCTGGCTACACCTTC.

The J gene is TRBJ2-3, the V gene TRBV5-5; 7 nucleotides align to TRBD2. The CDR3 sequence is 16 residues long. Germline CDR1 and CDR2: SGHKS and YYEKEE (reference sequence). Unmatched junction bases numbered 7, after V lost 3 bases and J lost 0 bases. The CDR3 DNA reads TGTGCCAGCAGCTGGACGACTAGCACTAGCACAGATACGCAGTATTTT. It is translated as CASSWTTSTSTDTQYF.

This clone has at least ten counts. This chain joins TRBV4-2 and TRBJ1-5; TRBD1 matches at 9 bases. J gave up 5 bases and V 0 bases, and 2 bases lay outside the gene matches. The CDR3 has 15 amino acids. CDR1 and CDR2 from the germline V gene are LGHNA and YNFKEQ. This chain's CDR3 is CASSQDTGGHQPQHF. For the CDR3, the DNA is TGTGCCAGCAGCCAAGATACAGGGGGCCATCAGCCCCAGCATTTT.